The 25 T cell receptor beta chains below come from one sample, sequenced in a study of blood T cell repertoires in COVID-19. The repertoire was sequenced with immunoSEQ multiplex PCR; TCRdb's copy has only in-frame clones and lacks some. The sample has about 140,000 clones, roughly 80% seen once. Sequences were obtained from peripheral blood. Source of these receptors: a man aged 50-60 years with active or convalescent COVID-19.

This chain links TRBV7-9 with TRBJ2-7; the match to TRBD1 covers 9 bases. The CDR3 is 15 amino acids. The germline V gene has CDR1 SEHNR and CDR2 FQNEAQ (reference sequence). Trimming cost V 3 bases and J 2 bases; bases outside gene matches: 5. CDR3 sequence: CASSFRDRVPYEQYF. The CDR3 nucleotides read TGTGCCAGCAGCTTCCGGGACAGGGTCCCCTACGAGCAGTACTTC. The full variable domain, in which reference TRBV7-9 and TRBJ2-7 provide the parts outside the CDR3, is DTGVSQNPRHKITKRGQNVTFRCDPISEHNRLYWYRQTLGQGPEFLTYFQNEAQLEKSRLLSDRFSAERPKGSFSTLEIQRTEQGDSAMYLCASSFRDRVPYEQYFGPGTRLTVT.

This clone was recorded only once. The J gene is TRBJ2-7, the V gene TRBV5-5; TRBD1 agrees at 7 bases. With V trimmed by 0 bases and J by 0 bases, 3 bases remained unmatched. The CDR3 is 15 residues long. Germline V lookup: CDR1 SGHKS, CDR2 YYEKEE (reference sequence). The CDR3 region has the DNA TGTGCCAGCAGCTTGGGCTGGGACAGCTCCTACGAGCAGTACTTC. It codes for CASSLGWDSSYEQYF. Together with reference TRBV5-5 and TRBJ2-7, the CDR3 gives the full variable domain: DAGVTQSPTHLIKTRGQQVTLRCSPISGHKSVSWYQQVLGQGPQFIFQYYEKEERGRGNFPDRFSARQFPNYSSELNVNALLLGDSALYLCASSLGWDSSYEQYFGPGTRLTVT.

The genes are TRBV5-1 and TRBJ1-2; 7 nucleotides agree with TRBD1. The CDR3 runs 15 residues. J gave up 6 bases and V 2 bases, and 10 bases lay outside the gene matches. CDR1 is SGHRS and CDR2 is YFSETQ in the germline V gene. For the CDR3, the DNA is TGCGCCAGCAGCTTAACTACAGGGGCTAGTGATGGCTACACCTTC. Its translation is CASSLTTGASDGYTF. The full variable domain, its missing parts supplied by reference TRBV5-1 and TRBJ1-2, is KAGVTQTPRYLIKTRGQQVTLSCSPISGHRSVSWYQQTPGQGLQFLFEYFSETQRNKGNFPGRFSGRQFSNSRSEMNVSTLELGDSALYLCASSLTTGASDGYTFGSGTRLTVV.

This clone has more than one count but fewer than ten. This chain connects TRBV27 to TRBJ2-3; 7 bases align to TRBD2. The junction had 4 bases not matched to a gene; V was cut back by 5 bases and J by 5 bases. From germline, CDR1 is MNHEY and CDR2 SMNVEV (reference sequence). The CDR3 loop spans 13 amino acids. This CDR3 is CASSPTSEDTQYF. The DNA of the CDR3 is TGTGCCAGCAGTCCCACTAGCGAAGATACGCAGTATTTT.

The rearrangement uses TRBV5-1 and TRBJ2-7; perhaps TRBD1 as D (6 bases). Germline loops: CDR1 SGHRS, CDR2 YFSETQ. This CDR3 spans 15 amino acids. With 1 base removed from V and 7 bases from J, the gap between germline ends came to 18 bases. The CDR3 DNA follows: TGCGCCAGCAGCTTGTCGCCAGGCAAAGGGGGAGAGCAGTACTTC. This translates into CASSLSPGKGGEQYF. Full variable domain (missing parts from reference TRBV5-1 and TRBJ2-7): KAGVTQTPRYLIKTRGQQVTLSCSPISGHRSVSWYQQTPGQGLQFLFEYFSETQRNKGNFPGRFSGRQFSNSRSEMNVSTLELGDSALYLCASSLSPGKGGEQYFGPGTRLTVT.

The rearrangement links TRBV5-5 to TRBJ1-2, with 8 bases lining up with TRBD1. Germline-derived CDR1 and CDR2 are SGHKS and YYEKEE (reference sequence). The CDR3 contains 13 residues. Trimming took 5 bases from V and 4 from J; bases not matched to a gene: 4. The DNA of the CDR3 is TGTGCCAGCAGTCGCCAGGGGGCCTATGGCTACACCTTC. This translates into CASSRQGAYGYTF.

This clone was seen once. This rearrangement joins TRBV5-1 to TRBJ1-3; D is perhaps TRBD1 (6 bases). This CDR3 is 15 amino acids long. Germline V CDR1 and CDR2: SGHRS, YFSETQ. Trimming took 4 bases from V and 3 from J, leaving 14 bases between them. In DNA, the CDR3 is TGCGCCAGCAGCCTCGACGGGACATTTGGAAACACCATATATTTT. Translated: CASSLDGTFGNTIYF.

The chain uses TRBV5-1 and TRBJ2-1, with 9 bases lining up with TRBD1. In germline, CDR1 is SGHRS, CDR2 YFSETQ. This CDR3 has 14 amino acids. J was trimmed by 7 bases and V by 8 bases; bases with no gene match: 10. This CDR3 reads CASNRDRVENEQFF. In DNA, the CDR3 is TGCGCCAGTAACAGGGACAGGGTCGAGAATGAGCAGTTCTTC.

The V gene is TRBV6-5, the J gene TRBJ1-2; a possible D gene is TRBD1 (6 bases). The CDR3 consists of 15 residues. CDR1 and CDR2 from the germline V gene are MNHEY and SVGAGI. Trimming left V 6 bases short and J 2 bases short, with 16 bases between. The CDR3 bases are TGTGCCAGCAGCCGACAGGTTTCTGGAAACTATGGCTACACCTTC. The encoded protein is CASSRQVSGNYGYTF.

This clone has just one count. The V and J genes are TRBV7-3 and TRBJ2-6; D not resolved. The V end lost 5 bases, the J end lost 0 bases, and 8 bases lay between the germline ends. The V gene's germline CDR1 is SGHTA and CDR2 FQGTGA. The CDR3 has 15 residues. The CDR3 DNA reads TGTGCCAGCAGCCCGTACGGCTCTGGGGCCAACGTCCTGACTTTC. Protein product: CASSPYGSGANVLTF.

Worth noting for this clone: The same CDR3 arises from other DNA sequences in this sample as well. The gene calls are TRBV29-1 and TRBJ2-7; 8 bases match TRBD1. V trimming: 2 bases; J trimming: 4 bases; junction bases outside the gene matches: 1. Germline CDR1 and CDR2: SQVTM and ANQGSEA. The CDR3 covers 12 residues. CDR3 DNA: TGCAGCGTTGAACAGGGGGCATACGAGCAGTACTTC. Protein: CSVEQGAYEQYF.

V is TRBV9 and J is TRBJ1-1; 7 nucleotides agree with TRBD1. Germline V CDR1 and CDR2: SGDLS, YYNGEE. J was trimmed by 6 bases and V by 0 bases; bases with no gene match: 8. The CDR3 covers 15 residues. The CDR3 spells CASSVGGRGYAEAFF. The CDR3 nucleotides are TGTGCCAGCAGCGTAGGTGGCAGGGGGTACGCTGAAGCTTTCTTT.

The CDR3 is CASSARTVPYEQYF. The CDR3 nucleotides read TGTGCCAGCAGCGCCCGGACAGTTCCCTACGAGCAGTACTTC. This chain connects TRBV9 to TRBJ2-7, with D perhaps matching TRBD1 (6 bases). Looked up from germline, CDR1 is SGDLS and CDR2 is YYNGEE. This CDR3 has 14 amino acids. Between the trimmed V and J ends, which lost 3 bases and 2 bases, there was a span of 12 bases.

In its sample, this clone was seen many times. This rearrangement joins TRBV19 to TRBJ1-4, with D possibly matching TRBD1 (5 bases). Germline-derived CDR1 and CDR2 are LNHDA and SQIVND (reference sequence). Trimming pared 5 bases from V and 5 bases from J, leaving 15 bases between. The CDR3 has 15 amino acids. The CDR3 nucleotides read TGTGCCAGTAGTGGGAGGGGACGGTTGAATGAAAAACTGTTTTTT. It is translated as CASSGRGRLNEKLFF.

The genes are TRBV5-1 and TRBJ2-2; 9 nucleotides match TRBD1. This CDR3 region has 16 residues. Per the germline V gene, CDR1 is SGHRS and CDR2 is YFSETQ. V trimming: 4 bases; J trimming: 5 bases; junction bases outside the gene matches: 9. This chain's CDR3 is CASSRHRGRETGELFF. The CDR3 DNA reads TGCGCCAGCAGCCGACACAGGGGGCGGGAGACCGGGGAGCTGTTTTTT.

The table lists this clone with many counts. The V gene is TRBV7-3, the J gene TRBJ2-1; D unresolved. Trimming cost V 2 bases and J 5 bases, with 7 bases left between them. Germline V lookup: CDR1 SGHTA, CDR2 FQGTGA. There are 13 residues in the CDR3. In DNA form, the CDR3 reads TGTGCCAGCAGCTTAGGGCCGAACAATGAGCAGTTCTTC. Translating it yields CASSLGPNNEQFF.

Note on this clone: One end of the junction varies from germline; a read error may be responsible. The chain combines TRBV7-7 with TRBJ2-1, with TRBD2 matching over 12 bases. The CDR3 consists of 15 residues. CDR1 and CDR2 (germline): SSHAT, FNYEAQ (reference sequence). Written as DNA, the CDR3 is TGTGCTAGCAGCTCCGGGACTAGCGGGTACAATGAGCAGTTCTTC. This sequence encodes CASSSGTSGYNEQFF.

This clone appeared once. This sequence joins TRBV10-3 and TRBJ2-1; TRBD2 aligns across 10 bases. V gave up 7 bases and J gave up 7 bases; unmatched junction bases: 10. The CDR3 is 15 amino acids. Per germline, CDR1 ENHRY and CDR2 SYGVKD. This CDR3 is CAITSGSPGVNEQFF. CDR3 nucleotide sequence: TGTGCCATCACTAGCGGGAGCCCCGGGGTAAATGAGCAGTTCTTC.

V is TRBV2 and J is TRBJ1-4; D is uncertain. Trimming took off 1 base at V and 13 bases at J, with 10 bases between the two ends. The CDR3 is 12 residues long. CDR1 SNHLY and CDR2 FYNNEI come from the germline V gene. The CDR3: CASSEVIGRLFF. The CDR3, as DNA: TGTGCCAGCAGTGAAGTAATAGGGAGACTGTTTTTT.

This clone was detected only once. CDR3 DNA sequence: TGCGCCAGCTCCCGACAGGGGGAGAATCAGCCCCAGCATTTT. Translated, it gives CASSRQGENQPQHF. The chain is built from TRBV23-1 and TRBJ1-5; TRBD1 agrees at 9 bases. TRBV23-1 is an open reading frame, and its role is uncertain. V lost 8 bases, J lost 4 bases, and 6 bases stayed unmatched. CDR3 size: 14 residues.

V and J are TRBV3-1 (or the pseudogene TRBV3-2) and TRBJ1-1; the D gene is possibly TRBD1 (5 bases). This CDR3 contains 15 residues. Trimming took off 2 bases at V and 7 bases at J, with 17 bases between the two ends. Germline loops: CDR1 LGHDT, CDR2 YNNKEL (reference sequence). CDR3 region: CASSQLRGMGFEAFF. CDR3 nucleotide sequence: TGTGCCAGCAGCCAATTAAGGGGAATGGGGTTTGAAGCTTTCTTT.

The V call is TRBV12-3 or TRBV12-4, the J call TRBJ2-3, with D possibly being TRBD2 (6 bases). This CDR3 has 13 residues. V was cut by 4 bases and J by 4 bases, with 9 bases left in between. CDR3 nucleotides: TGTGCCAGCAGTTGGACTACCCCAGATACGCAGTATTTT. Encoded protein: CASSWTTPDTQYF.

The V and J genes are TRBV5-4 and TRBJ2-5; possibly TRBD2 for D (5 bases). Looked up from germline, CDR1 is SGHNT and CDR2 is YYREEE (reference sequence). V was pared by 5 bases and J by 0 bases, with 11 bases between. This CDR3 has 14 residues. CDR3 protein: CASSPDYYQETQYF. For the CDR3, the DNA is TGTGCCAGCAGTCCCGACTACTACCAAGAGACCCAGTACTTC.

This clone was seen once. CDR3 residues: CASSERLEGEKLFF. CDR3 sequence (DNA): TGTGCCAGCAGTGAACGGCTTGAGGGTGAAAAACTGTTTTTT. The chain is built from TRBV2 and TRBJ1-4, with D uncertain. V was pared by 2 bases and J by 7 bases, with 11 bases between. Germline CDR1 SNHLY, CDR2 FYNNEI. This CDR3 is 14 amino acids long.

V gene TRBV28 combines with J gene TRBJ2-2, with D possibly TRBD1 on 5 matching bases. The CDR3 is 14 amino acids. Germline assignment: CDR1 MDHEN and CDR2 SYDVKM. Trimming removed 2 bases from V and 6 bases from J, with 10 bases in between. The CDR3 is CASSLGRAAGELFF. The CDR3 DNA reads as TGTGCCAGCAGTTTAGGCAGGGCGGCCGGGGAGCTGTTTTTT.